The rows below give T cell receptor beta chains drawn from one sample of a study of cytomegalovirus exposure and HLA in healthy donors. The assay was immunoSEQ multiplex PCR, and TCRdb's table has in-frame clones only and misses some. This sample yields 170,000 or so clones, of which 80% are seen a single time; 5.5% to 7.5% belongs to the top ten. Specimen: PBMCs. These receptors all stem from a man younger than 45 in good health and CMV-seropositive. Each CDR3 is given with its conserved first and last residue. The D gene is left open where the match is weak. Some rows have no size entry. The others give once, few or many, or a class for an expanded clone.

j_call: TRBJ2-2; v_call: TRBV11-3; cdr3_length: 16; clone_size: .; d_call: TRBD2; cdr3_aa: CASSLGVAGVRGELFF; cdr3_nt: TGTGCCAGCAGCTTGGGCGTAGCGGGAGTGAGAGGGGAGCTGTTTTTT
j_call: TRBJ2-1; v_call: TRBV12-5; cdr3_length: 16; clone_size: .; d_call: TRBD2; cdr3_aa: CASGLVGIAGENEQFF; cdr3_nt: TGTGCTAGTGGTTTGGTAGGGATAGCGGGGGAGAATGAGCAGTTCTTC
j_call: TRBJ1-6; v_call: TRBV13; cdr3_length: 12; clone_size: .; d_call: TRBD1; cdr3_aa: CASSTQGFPLHF; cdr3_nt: TGTGCCAGCAGCACACAGGGGTTTCCCCTCCACTTT
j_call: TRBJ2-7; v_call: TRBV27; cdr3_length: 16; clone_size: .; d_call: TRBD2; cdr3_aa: CASSSLAGVPFYEQYF; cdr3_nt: TGTGCCAGCAGTTCACTAGCGGGAGTCCCGTTCTACGAGCAGTACTTC
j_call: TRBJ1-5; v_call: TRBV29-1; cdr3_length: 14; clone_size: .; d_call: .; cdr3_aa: CSARRGGSNQPQHF; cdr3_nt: TGCAGCGCTCGGAGAGGGGGAAGCAATCAGCCCCAGCATTTT
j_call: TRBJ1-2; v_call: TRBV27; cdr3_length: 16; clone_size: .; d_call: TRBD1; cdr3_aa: CASSQDRAPSGYGYTF; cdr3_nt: TGTGCCAGCAGCCAGGACAGGGCTCCCTCGGGCTATGGCTACACCTTC
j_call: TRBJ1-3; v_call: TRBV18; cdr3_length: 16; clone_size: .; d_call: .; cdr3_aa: CASSTLQGNSGNTIYF; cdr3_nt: TGTGCCAGCTCCACACTACAGGGAAACTCTGGAAACACCATATATTTT
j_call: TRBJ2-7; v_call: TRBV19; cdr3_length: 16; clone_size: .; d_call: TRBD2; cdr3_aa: CASSPGGTSFSYEQYF; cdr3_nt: TGTGCCAGTAGTCCGGGCGGGACTAGCTTCTCCTACGAGCAGTACTTC
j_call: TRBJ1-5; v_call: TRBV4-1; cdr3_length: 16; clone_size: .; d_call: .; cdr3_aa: CASSPEVVEGNQPQHF; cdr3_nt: TGCGCCAGCAGTCCCGAAGTAGTTGAAGGCAATCAGCCCCAGCATTTT
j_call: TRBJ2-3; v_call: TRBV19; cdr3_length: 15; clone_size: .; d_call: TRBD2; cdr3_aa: CASRPSGSPADTQYF; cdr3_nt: TGTGCCAGTAGGCCTAGCGGGAGTCCTGCTGATACGCAGTATTTT
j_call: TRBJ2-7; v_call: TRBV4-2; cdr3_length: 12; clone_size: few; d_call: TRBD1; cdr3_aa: CASRETGGEQYF; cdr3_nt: TGTGCCAGCAGGGAAACAGGGGGGGAGCAGTACTTC
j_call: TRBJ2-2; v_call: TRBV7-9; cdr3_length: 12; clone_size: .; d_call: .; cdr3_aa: CSSSSNTGELFF; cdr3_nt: TGTTCCAGCAGCTCAAACACCGGGGAGCTGTTTTTT
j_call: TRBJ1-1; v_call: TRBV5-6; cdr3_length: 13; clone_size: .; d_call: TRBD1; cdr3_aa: CASSWGQGPEAFF; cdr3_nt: TGTGCCAGCAGCTGGGGACAGGGGCCTGAGGCTTTCTTT
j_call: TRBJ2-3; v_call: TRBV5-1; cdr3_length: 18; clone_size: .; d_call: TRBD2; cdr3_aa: CASRTMKSSGRGGDTQYF; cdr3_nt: TGCGCCAGCAGGACCATGAAATCTAGCGGGAGGGGTGGGGATACGCAGTATTTT
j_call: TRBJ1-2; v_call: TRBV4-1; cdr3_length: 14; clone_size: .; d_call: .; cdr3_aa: CASSQEGGNYGYTF; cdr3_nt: TGCGCCAGCAGCCAAGAAGGGGGTAATTATGGCTACACCTTC
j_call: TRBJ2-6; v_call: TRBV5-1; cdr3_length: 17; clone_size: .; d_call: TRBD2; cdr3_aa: CASSMRLAGDGANVLTF; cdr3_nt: TGCGCCAGCAGCATGCGACTAGCGGGGGATGGGGCCAACGTCCTGACTTTC
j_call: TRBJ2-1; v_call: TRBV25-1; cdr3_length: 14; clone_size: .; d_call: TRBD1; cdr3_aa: CASSGGQGVDEQFF; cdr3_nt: TGTGCCAGCAGTGGCGGGCAGGGGGTTGATGAGCAGTTCTTC
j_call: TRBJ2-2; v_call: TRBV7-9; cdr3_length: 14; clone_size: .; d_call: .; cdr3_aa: CSSSSRQNTGELFF; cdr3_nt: TGTTCCAGCAGCTCCAGACAGAACACCGGGGAGCTGTTTTTT
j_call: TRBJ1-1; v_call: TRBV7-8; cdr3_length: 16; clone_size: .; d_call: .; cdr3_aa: CASSLRSQTLNTEAFF; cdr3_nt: TGTGCCAGCAGCTTACGTAGCCAGACCCTGAACACTGAAGCTTTCTTT
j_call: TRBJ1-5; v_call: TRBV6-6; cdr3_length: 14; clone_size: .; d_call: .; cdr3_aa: CASNLAGGNQPQHF; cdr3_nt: TGTGCCAGCAACTTAGCGGGTGGCAATCAGCCCCAGCATTTT
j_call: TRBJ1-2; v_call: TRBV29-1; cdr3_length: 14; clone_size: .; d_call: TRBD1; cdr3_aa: CSAVITGGGDGYTF; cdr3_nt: TGCAGCGCCGTAATCACAGGGGGCGGGGATGGCTACACCTTC
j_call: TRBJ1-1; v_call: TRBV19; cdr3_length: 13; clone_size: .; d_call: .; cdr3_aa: CASRQEKNTEAFF; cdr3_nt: TGTGCCAGTAGGCAGGAAAAGAACACTGAAGCTTTCTTT
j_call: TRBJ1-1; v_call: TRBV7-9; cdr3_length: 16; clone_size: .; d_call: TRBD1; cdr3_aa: CSSRTARDRGQTEAFF; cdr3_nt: TGTTCCAGCAGAACCGCGCGGGACAGGGGCCAGACTGAAGCTTTCTTT
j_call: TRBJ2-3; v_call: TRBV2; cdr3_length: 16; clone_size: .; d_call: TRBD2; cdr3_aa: CASSPRLAGGGDTQYF; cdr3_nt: TGTGCCAGCAGTCCCAGACTAGCGGGAGGAGGAGATACGCAGTATTTT
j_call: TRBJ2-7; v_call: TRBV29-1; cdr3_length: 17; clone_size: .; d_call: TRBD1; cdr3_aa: CSVGHILDGDRTYEQYF; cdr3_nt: TGCAGCGTCGGACATATCTTAGATGGGGACAGGACCTACGAGCAGTACTTC
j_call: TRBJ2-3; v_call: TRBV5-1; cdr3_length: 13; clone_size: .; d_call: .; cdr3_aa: CASSPTQGYTQYF; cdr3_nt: TGCGCCAGCAGCCCAACACAGGGATATACGCAGTATTTT
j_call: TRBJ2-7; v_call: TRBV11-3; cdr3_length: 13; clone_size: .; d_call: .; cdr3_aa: CASSSRDSYEQYF; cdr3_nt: TGTGCCAGCAGCTCCAGAGACAGCTACGAGCAGTACTTC
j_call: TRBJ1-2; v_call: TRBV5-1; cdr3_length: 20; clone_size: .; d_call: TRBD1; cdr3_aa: CASSLSPGGTGGSLGYGYTF; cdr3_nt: TGCGCCAGCAGCTTGAGCCCCGGCGGGACAGGGGGTAGTTTGGGGTATGGCTACACCTTC
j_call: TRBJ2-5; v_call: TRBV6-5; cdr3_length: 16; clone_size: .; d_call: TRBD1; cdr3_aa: CASSYSIGQGGETQYF; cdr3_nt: TGTGCCAGCAGTTACTCGATAGGACAGGGTGGGGAGACCCAGTACTTC
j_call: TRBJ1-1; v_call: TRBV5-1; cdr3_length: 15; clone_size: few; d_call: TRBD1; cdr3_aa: CASSLGTGGTTEAFF; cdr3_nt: TGCGCCAGCAGTTTGGGGACAGGGGGGACTACTGAAGCTTTCTTT
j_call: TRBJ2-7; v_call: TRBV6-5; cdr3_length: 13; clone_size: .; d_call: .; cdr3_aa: CASSYNTGLEQYF; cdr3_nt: TGTGCCAGCAGTTACAATACAGGGCTCGAGCAGTACTTC
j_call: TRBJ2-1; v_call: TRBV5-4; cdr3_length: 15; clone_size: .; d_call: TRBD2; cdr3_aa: CASSLAGGAYNEQFF; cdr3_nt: TGTGCCAGCAGCTTGGCCGGGGGGGCCTACAATGAGCAGTTCTTC
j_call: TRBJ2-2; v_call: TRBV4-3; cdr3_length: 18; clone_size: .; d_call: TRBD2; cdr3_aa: CASSQEPAGARNTGELFF; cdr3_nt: TGCGCCAGCAGCCAAGAACCAGCGGGGGCCCGGAACACCGGGGAGCTGTTTTTT
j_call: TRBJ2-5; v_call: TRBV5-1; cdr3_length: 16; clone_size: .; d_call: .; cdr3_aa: CASSPGGRGLQETQYF; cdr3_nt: TGCGCCAGCAGCCCCGGGGGACGAGGCTTACAGGAGACCCAGTACTTC
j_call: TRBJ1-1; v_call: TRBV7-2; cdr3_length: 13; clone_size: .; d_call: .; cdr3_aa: CASSLGGEVRAFF; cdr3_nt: TGTGCCAGCAGCTTAGGAGGAGAGGTGCGGGCTTTCTTT
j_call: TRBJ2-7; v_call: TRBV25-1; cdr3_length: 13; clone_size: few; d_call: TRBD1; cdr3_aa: CASSPPGGYEQYF; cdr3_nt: TGTGCCAGCAGCCCCCCAGGGGGCTACGAGCAGTACTTC
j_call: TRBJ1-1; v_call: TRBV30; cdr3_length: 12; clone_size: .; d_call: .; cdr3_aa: CAWSRGGSEAFF; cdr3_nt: TGTGCCTGGAGTCGGGGGGGATCTGAAGCTTTCTTT
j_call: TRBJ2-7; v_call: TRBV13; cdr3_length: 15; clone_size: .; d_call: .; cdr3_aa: CASSLRQVGSYEQYF; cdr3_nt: TGTGCCAGCAGCCTCCGACAGGTAGGGTCATACGAGCAGTACTTC
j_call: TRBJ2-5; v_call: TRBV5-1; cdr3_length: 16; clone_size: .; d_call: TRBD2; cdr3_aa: CASSWTSGGYQETQYF; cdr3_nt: TGCGCCAGCAGCTGGACTAGCGGGGGCTACCAAGAGACCCAGTACTTC
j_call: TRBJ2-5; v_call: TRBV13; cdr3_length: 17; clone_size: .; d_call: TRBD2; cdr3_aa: CASSSTLAGGRAETQYF; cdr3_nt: TGTGCCAGCAGCTCGACCCTAGCGGGGGGGCGCGCGGAGACCCAGTACTTC